This is a list of T cell receptor beta chains from one sample in a study of T cells in Graves' hyperthyroidism and ophthalmopathy. MiXCR, run by TCRdb on the multiplex PCR reads, gives a single entry per CDR3 protein. The table records fewer than 300,000 distinct CDR3 sequences, around 15% of them present only once. Sequencing used blood. The receptors here all came from a woman in her forties or fifties with Graves' hyperthyroidism that later progressed to Graves' ophthalmopathy. Each CDR3 is given with its conserved first and last residue. A D gene is named only where the DNA matches it firmly. Size values are once, few and many counts, or a class for expanded clones, and some rows have none.

d_call j_call v_call cdr3_length clone_size cdr3_nt cdr3_aa
TRBD1 TRBJ1-5 TRBV4-1 17 . TGCGCCAGCAGCCAAGGCCTCCCGGGACAGCTTAATCAGCCCCAGCATTTT CASSQGLPGQLNQPQHF
. TRBJ2-2 TRBV29-1 13 many TGCAGCGCCAGGGAATGGGACACCGGGGAGCTGTTTTTT CSAREWDTGELFF
. TRBJ2-1 TRBV20-1 12 many TGCAGTGCTAGAGATTCTGGGGATGAGCAGTTCTTC CSARDSGDEQFF
TRBD2 TRBJ2-1 TRBV12-5 13 . TGTGCTAGTGGTTTGAGCGGGAGCAGTGGGCAGTTCTTC CASGLSGSSGQFF
. TRBJ2-1 TRBV2 15 many TGTGCCAGCAGTGAAGACGGAAGCTCCTACAATGAGCAGTTCTTC CASSEDGSSYNEQFF
TRBD1 TRBJ2-3 TRBV18 16 many TGTGCCAGCTCACTAACCCCAGGGGGCGGCACAGATACGCAGTATTTT CASSLTPGGGTDTQYF
. TRBJ2-1 TRBV27 13 many TGTGCCAGCAGTGGAGGGATCAGCAATGAGCAGTTCTTC CASSGGISNEQFF
. TRBJ1-2 TRBV24-1 15 many TGTGCCACCAGTGACGGCCACGGAGCTAACTATGGCTACACCTTC CATSDGHGANYGYTF
. TRBJ2-1 TRBV15 17 many TGTGCCACCAGCAGAGATACGCGGGTGGGGGGGCGCAATGAGCAGTTCTTC CATSRDTRVGGRNEQFF
. TRBJ2-7 TRBV19 12 many TGTGCCAGCAGCCCCCAGGGCTACGAGCAGTACTTC CASSPQGYEQYF
. TRBJ2-7 TRBV28 11 many TGTGCCAGCAGGCGCTCCTACGAGCAGTACTTC CASRRSYEQYF
. TRBJ2-7 TRBV20-1 12 many TGCAGTGCCCCCCCCATCGGTTACGAGCAGTACTTC CSAPPIGYEQYF
TRBD1 TRBJ1-1 TRBV30 12 many TGTGCCCACAGGGGACCGAACACTGAAGCTTTCTTT CAHRGPNTEAFF
TRBD2 TRBJ2-3 TRBV20-1 14 . TGCAGTGCTATTACTAGCGGGAGTCTAGATACGCAGTATTTT CSAITSGSLDTQYF
. TRBJ2-3 TRBV3-1 13 . TGTGCCAGCAGCCAAATACAACGAGATACGCAGTATTTT CASSQIQRDTQYF
. TRBJ2-7 TRBV7-9 13 . TGTGCCAGCAGCCCCTTAGCCTCCTACGAGCAGTACTTC CASSPLASYEQYF
. TRBJ2-1 TRBV6-6 15 many TGTGCCAGCAGTTACTCGGTAGTAGCAGGGTATGAGCAGTTCTTC CASSYSVVAGYEQFF
TRBD1 TRBJ1-4 TRBV15 20 . TGTGCCACCAGCAGATCCTGGACAGGGGGTTTGGGAGGGGTCAATGAAAAACTGTTTTTT CATSRSWTGGLGGVNEKLFF
. TRBJ2-5 TRBV11-3 13 many TGTGCCAGCTCTCAGGGTTTGGGAGAGACCCAGTACTTC CASSQGLGETQYF
TRBD2 TRBJ2-1 TRBV4-1 20 few TGCGCCAGCAGCCAAGTTCTAGCGGGAGGGACCACCCGATATTACAATGAGCAGTTCTTC CASSQVLAGGTTRYYNEQFF
. TRBJ2-3 TRBV25-1 14 many TGTGCCAGCACAAATGAAGAGTTCACAGATACGCAGTATTTT CASTNEEFTDTQYF
. TRBJ2-7 TRBV5-1 12 many TGCGCCAGCAGGAACGAACCTCACGAGCAGTACTTC CASRNEPHEQYF
. TRBJ1-2 TRBV27 16 many TGTGCCAGCAGTTTACGGAGACATACAGCTAACTATGGCTACACCTTC CASSLRRHTANYGYTF
. TRBJ2-3 TRBV7-3 14 many TGTGCCAGCAGCTTCCGGGAGTGGCCAGATACGCAGTATTTT CASSFREWPDTQYF
. TRBJ1-2 TRBV19 12 . TGTGCCAGTAGTATGAGATACTATGGCTACACCTTC CASSMRYYGYTF
. TRBJ1-3 TRBV5-1 16 many TGCGCCAGCAGCTTGGCCCGTCCCAGGGCTGGAAACACCATATATTTT CASSLARPRAGNTIYF